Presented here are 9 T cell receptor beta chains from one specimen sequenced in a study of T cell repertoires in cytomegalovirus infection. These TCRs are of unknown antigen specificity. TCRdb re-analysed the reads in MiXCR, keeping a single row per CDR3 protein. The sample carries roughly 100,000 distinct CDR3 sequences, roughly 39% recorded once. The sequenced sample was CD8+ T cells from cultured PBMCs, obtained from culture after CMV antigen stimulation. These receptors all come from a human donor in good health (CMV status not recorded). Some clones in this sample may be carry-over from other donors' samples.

The CDR3: CASSLSRVYGYTF. The CDR3 nucleotides are TGTGCCAGCAGTTTATCGCGGGTTTATGGCTACACCTTC. The genes are TRBV12-3 or TRBV12-4 and TRBJ1-2; D uncertain. Trimming pared 2 bases from V and 5 bases from J, leaving 9 bases between. The CDR3 spans 13 residues.

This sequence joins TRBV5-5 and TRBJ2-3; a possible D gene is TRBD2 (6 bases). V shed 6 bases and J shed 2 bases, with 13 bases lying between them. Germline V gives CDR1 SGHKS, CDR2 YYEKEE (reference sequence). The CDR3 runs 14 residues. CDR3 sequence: CASNWGRLTDTQYF. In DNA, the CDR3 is TGTGCCAGCAACTGGGGGAGGCTCACAGATACGCAGTATTTT.

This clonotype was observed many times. CDR3 region: CASSYLRIGGEQYF. In nucleotides, the CDR3 is TGTGCCAGCAGCTACCTTAGGATAGGAGGCGAGCAGTACTTC. The chain is built from TRBV7-6 and TRBJ2-7, with a weak D call TRBD2 (5 bases). Germline V gives CDR1 SGHVS, CDR2 FNYEAQ. The CDR3 extends over 14 amino acids. Trimming left V 4 bases short and J 6 bases short, with 16 bases between.

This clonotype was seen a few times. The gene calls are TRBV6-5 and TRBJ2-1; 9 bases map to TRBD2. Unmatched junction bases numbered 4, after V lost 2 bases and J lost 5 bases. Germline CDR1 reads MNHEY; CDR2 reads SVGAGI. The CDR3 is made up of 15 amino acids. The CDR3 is CASSYGAGGNNEQFF. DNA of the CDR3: TGTGCCAGCAGTTACGGAGCGGGGGGAAACAATGAGCAGTTCTTC.

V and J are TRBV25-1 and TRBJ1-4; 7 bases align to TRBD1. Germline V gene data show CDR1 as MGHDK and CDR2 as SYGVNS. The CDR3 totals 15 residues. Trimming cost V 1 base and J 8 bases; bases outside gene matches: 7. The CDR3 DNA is TGTGCCAGCAGTGAATGGGGGACAGAGGTGGAAAAACTGTTTTTT. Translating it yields CASSEWGTEVEKLFF.

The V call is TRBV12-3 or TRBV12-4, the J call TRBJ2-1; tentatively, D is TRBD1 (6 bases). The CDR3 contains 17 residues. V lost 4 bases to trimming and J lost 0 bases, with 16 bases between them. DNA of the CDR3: TGTGCCAGCAGTTCCAGGGACACCCAGACCTCCTACAATGAGCAGTTCTTC. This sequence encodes CASSSRDTQTSYNEQFF.

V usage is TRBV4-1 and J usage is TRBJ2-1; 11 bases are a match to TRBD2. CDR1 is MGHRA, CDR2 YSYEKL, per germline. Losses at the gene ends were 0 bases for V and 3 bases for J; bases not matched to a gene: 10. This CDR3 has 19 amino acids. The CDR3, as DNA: TGCGCCAGCAGCCAAGAGCGGCCTAGCGGGGGGAAATTCTACAATGAGCAGTTCTTC. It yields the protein CASSQERPSGGKFYNEQFF.

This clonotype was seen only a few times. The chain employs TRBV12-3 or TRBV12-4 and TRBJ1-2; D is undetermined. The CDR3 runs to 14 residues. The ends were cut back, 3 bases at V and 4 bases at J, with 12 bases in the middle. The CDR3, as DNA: TGTGCCAGCAGTTTCTCCGGTCTTGGCTATGGCTACACCTTC. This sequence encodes CASSFSGLGYGYTF.

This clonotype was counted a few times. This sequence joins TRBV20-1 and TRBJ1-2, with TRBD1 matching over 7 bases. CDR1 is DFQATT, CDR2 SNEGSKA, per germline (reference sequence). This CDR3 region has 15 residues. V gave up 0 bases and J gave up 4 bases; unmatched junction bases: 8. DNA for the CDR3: TGCAGTGCTAGAGAAAGTACAGGGGCGGGCTATGGCTACACCTTC. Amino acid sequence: CSARESTGAGYGYTF.